This paragraph covers one T cell receptor beta chain sequence. The target antigen is unknown. Germline V gene data show CDR1 as SGDLS and CDR2 as YYNGEE. The CDR3 is made up of 12 amino acids. V was clipped by 4 bases and J by 4 bases, with 7 bases between them. CD4+ T cells from unexposed donors were obtained before the COVID-19 pandemic (2011-2018). This entry comes from a study of CD4 T cells in relation to SARS-CoV-2 and coronaviruses. Method: immunoSEQ multiplex PCR; TCRdb's copy keeps in-frame clones and lacks some. This sample yields 60,000 or so clones, of which about 94% are seen a single time; roughly 0.14% belongs to the top ten. Points from the study as a whole: Culture-expanded clones reflect memory recall rather than primary priming during culture. Crossreactivity was assessed only for spike protein, not other viral proteins.

The TCR was taken from a human donor in good health. The chain links TRBV9 to TRBJ2-3; D gene ambiguous. The sample was naive CD4+ T cells from PBMCs. Subset of the sample: naive CD4+ T cells isolated by negative enrichment. CDR3 coding DNA: TGTGCCAGCAGCCCTAGGGCAGATACGCAGTATTTT. Its protein product is CASSPRADTQYF. The full variable domain, its missing parts supplied by reference TRBV9 and TRBJ2-3, is DSGVTQTPKHLITATGQRVTLRCSPRSGDLSVYWYQQSLDQGLQFLIQYYNGEERAKGNILERFSAQQFPDLHSELNLSSLELGDSALYFCASSPRADTQYFGPGTRLTVL.